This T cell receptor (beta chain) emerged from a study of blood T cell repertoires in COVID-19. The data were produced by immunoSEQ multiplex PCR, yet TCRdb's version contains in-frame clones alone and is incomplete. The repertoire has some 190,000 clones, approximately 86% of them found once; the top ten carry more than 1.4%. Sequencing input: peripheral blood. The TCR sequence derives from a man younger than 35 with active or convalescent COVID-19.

The CDR3 DNA reads TGTGCCAGCACCTCGCGGCTAGCGGGAGTTGGAGAGCAGTACTTC. It specifies CASTSRLAGVGEQYF. The chain is built from TRBV5-4 and TRBJ2-7; 10 bases align to TRBD2. Trimming cost V 6 bases and J 7 bases; bases outside gene matches: 13. The CDR3 has 15 residues. CDR1 SGHNT and CDR2 YYREEE come from the germline V gene (reference sequence). The full variable domain, rest sourced from reference TRBV5-4 and TRBJ2-7, is ETGVTQSPTHLIKTRGQQVTLRCSSQSGHNTVSWYQQALGQGPQFIFQYYREEENGRGNFPPRFSGLQFPNYSSELNVNALELDDSALYLCASTSRLAGVGEQYFGPGTRLTVT.